These 29 T cell receptor beta chains share one sample of origin, sequenced in a study of post-analysis software for immune sequencing data. Prepared TCR beta cDNA libraries contained unique molecular identifiers. TCRdb reanalysed the PCR reads using MiXCR and keeps one entry per CDR3 protein. The sample includes around 710,000 distinct CDR3 sequences, approximately 44% of them seen just once. Their antigens remain unidentified. The study, taken as a whole, reports: Comparison of patients with controls showed 4 to 6 TRBV segments more frequent in patients, TRBV5-6, TRBV5-1 and TRBV20-1 among them.

Sequenced input: blood. Receptor source: a girl aged 5-17 years with multiple sclerosis.

CDR3 in amino acids: CASSLSLYRNEQFF. The CDR3 DNA follows: TGTGCCAGCAGTTTGTCCCTATACCGTAATGAGCAGTTCTTC. The chain combines TRBV28 with TRBJ2-1, with no clear D. The CDR3 consists of 14 residues. CDR1 and CDR2 (germline): MDHEN, SYDVKM. V was trimmed by 3 bases and J by 7 bases, leaving 13 bases between them.

This clonotype was seen a few times. The chain combines TRBV20-1 with TRBJ2-3; no definite D call. This CDR3 comprises 14 residues. Germline V gene lookup returns CDR1 DFQATT and CDR2 SNEGSKA (reference sequence). Trimming removed 0 bases from V and 6 bases from J, with 13 bases in between. CDR3 nucleotides: TGCAGTGCTAGAGATGGGTCAGGTCAGGATACGCAGTATTTT. This encodes CSARDGSGQDTQYF.

The chain employs TRBV12-3 or TRBV12-4 and TRBJ2-1, with 9 nucleotides matching TRBD2. The CDR3 totals 14 residues. J lost 7 bases, V lost 8 bases, and 9 bases had no gene match. CDR3 protein: CASQMTSGQNEQFF. In DNA, the CDR3 is TGTGCCAGCCAGATGACTAGCGGCCAGAATGAGCAGTTCTTC.

This clonotype was detected only a few times. This chain connects TRBV5-6 to TRBJ2-6, with TRBD1 as a possible D gene (6 bases). Trimming stripped 4 bases from V and 1 base from J, with 21 bases between. CDR1 and CDR2 from the germline V gene are SGHDT and YYEEEE. The CDR3 runs 19 residues. As DNA, the CDR3 is TGTGCCAGCAGCCCGGATAGGACAGTCTTTTTTTCTGGGGCCAACGTCCTGACTTTC. This translates into CASSPDRTVFFSGANVLTF.

The chain is built from TRBV2 and TRBJ1-1, with D perhaps matching TRBD1 (6 bases). Germline V CDR1 and CDR2: SNHLY, FYNNEI. CDR3 size: 16 residues. Trimming cost V 3 bases and J 1 base, with 15 bases left between them. For the CDR3, the DNA is TGTGCCAGCAGTGACGGGGGGGGCGTTCGGAACACTGAAGCTTTCTTT. Translated: CASSDGGGVRNTEAFF.

This clonotype turned up a few times. The chain has TRBV7-2 and TRBJ1-6; TRBD1 might be the D (5 bases). The CDR3 runs 12 residues. Deletions cut 5 bases from V and 11 bases from J, with 10 bases between. Germline values: CDR1 SGHTA, CDR2 FQGNSA. The CDR3 coding sequence is TGTGCCAGCAGCCCCCCGGGGGCACCCCTCCACTTT. Protein sequence: CASSPPGAPLHF.

The chain uses TRBV20-1 and TRBJ2-7, with 8 bases fitting TRBD2. Germline CDR1 DFQATT, CDR2 SNEGSKA (reference sequence). V gave up 3 bases and J gave up 4 bases; unmatched junction bases: 11. CDR3 size: 15 residues. The chain's CDR3 is CSARNGGGIMYEQYF. CDR3 DNA sequence: TGCAGTGCTAGGAACGGGGGGGGAATTATGTACGAGCAGTACTTC.

The chain joins TRBV28 to TRBJ2-4, with D perhaps being TRBD1 or TRBD2 (5 bases each). The J call may be wrong; the DNA end is better matched by TRBJ2-7. From germline, CDR1 is MDHEN and CDR2 SYDVKM. CDR3 size: 15 residues. The CDR3 protein is CASVKVRDPRYEQYF. CDR3 in DNA: TGTGCCAGCGTCAAGGTCAGGGACCCTCGATACGAGCAGTACTTC.

The chain uses TRBV14 and TRBJ2-4; 7 bases are shared with TRBD1. The CDR3 spans 12 residues. The V gene's germline CDR1 is SGHDN and CDR2 FVKESK. Trimming cost V 0 bases and J 13 bases; bases outside gene matches: 3. CDR3 sequence: CASSQEVGQQYF. As DNA, the CDR3 is TGTGCCAGCAGCCAAGAAGTGGGACAGCAGTACTTC.

On this clonotype itself: Relative to the germline gene, one junction end is altered; a read error may explain this. The genes are TRBV4-1 and TRBJ2-7; 12 nucleotides match TRBD2. CDR1 and CDR2 (germline): MGHRA, YSYEKL. This CDR3 has 16 residues. CDR3 amino acids: CASRQGLAGPGYEQYF. The CDR3 coding sequence is TGCGCCAGCAGACAAGGACTAGCGGGACCAGGGTACGAGCAGTACTTC.

V and J are TRBV7-9 and TRBJ1-6; TRBD1 agrees at 8 bases. V shed 3 bases and J 8 bases; nucleotides not matched to a gene: 9. Germline CDR1 SEHNR, CDR2 FQNEAQ (reference sequence). This CDR3 has 16 amino acids. The CDR3, as DNA: TGTGCCAGCAGCTTGGCCTTGACAGGGGTTGATTCACCCCTCCACTTT. It translates to CASSLALTGVDSPLHF.

The chain recombines TRBV5-4 with TRBJ2-7; TRBD2 matches at 8 bases. V dropped 2 bases and J dropped 2; count of bases not matched to a gene: 9. The CDR3 contains 16 residues. Per the germline V gene, CDR1 is SGHNT and CDR2 is YYREEE (reference sequence). Here the CDR3 reads CASSFLAGQLTYEQYF. The DNA of the CDR3 is TGTGCCAGCAGCTTTTTAGCGGGGCAGCTCACCTACGAGCAGTACTTC.

The CDR3 DNA is TGTGCCAGCAGCTTGGCCGGGACTAGCGGCAATGAGCAGTTCTTC. Its protein product is CASSLAGTSGNEQFF. V and J are TRBV7-9 and TRBJ2-1; TRBD2 matches 11 bases. Trimming removed 3 bases from V and 6 bases from J; junction bases left unmatched: 4. From germline, CDR1 is SEHNR and CDR2 FQNEAQ (reference sequence). The CDR3 is 15 amino acids.

The chain has TRBV27 and TRBJ2-3; D gene uncertain. The length of the CDR3 is 14 residues. The germline V gene has CDR1 MNHEY and CDR2 SMNVEV (reference sequence). The V end was cut by 4 bases, the J end by 6 bases, with 14 bases between. This CDR3 is CASSSPGRADTQYF. Written as DNA, the CDR3 is TGTGCCAGCAGTTCGCCCGGACGGGCCGATACGCAGTATTTT.

This clonotype has only one observation. The V call is TRBV2, the J call TRBJ2-7; D not certain. The CDR3 sequence is 13 residues long. The V end was cut by 10 bases, the J end by 1 base, with 14 bases between. Germline CDR1 and CDR2: SNHLY and FYNNEI. CDR3 loop: CAISTRRSYEQYF. CDR3 in DNA: TGTGCCATCTCGACACGAAGGTCCTACGAGCAGTACTTC.

The chain links TRBV6-4 to TRBJ2-7, with a weak D call TRBD2 (6 bases). V gave up 3 bases and J gave up 0 bases, with 15 bases separating them. The CDR3 runs to 16 residues. Germline CDR1 MRHNA, CDR2 SNTAGT. The CDR3 bases are TGTGCCAGCAGTGAGCGGGGCGGGTCGAGCTCCTACGAGCAGTACTTC. This sequence encodes CASSERGGSSSYEQYF.

This chain joins TRBV15 and TRBJ2-4; unclear D gene. The J call may be in error: the DNA end matches TRBJ2-5 better. Germline values: CDR1 LNHNV, CDR2 YYDKDF (reference sequence). The CDR3 has 13 residues. The chain's CDR3 is CATSRAPTETQYF. CDR3 DNA: TGTGCCACCAGCAGAGCCCCCACCGAGACCCAGTACTTC.

The table lists this clonotype with a few counts. The chain is built from TRBV5-1 and TRBJ2-7, with 7 bases matching TRBD1. With V trimmed by 3 bases and J by 3 bases, 3 bases remained unmatched. CDR1 and CDR2 (germline): SGHRS, YFSETQ. The CDR3 is 13 residues long. The CDR3 DNA reads TGCGCCAGCAGCTCCAGGGGGATCTACGAGCAGTACTTC. Encoded protein: CASSSRGIYEQYF.

V usage is TRBV6-6 and J usage is TRBJ1-4; TRBD1 agrees at 7 bases. After removal of 4 bases from V and 2 bases from J, the junction contained 4 bases not matched to a gene. This CDR3 has 15 amino acids. Per germline, CDR1 MNHNY and CDR2 SVGAGI (reference sequence). CDR3 bases: TGTGCCAGCAGTTCTGGGACAGAGACTAATGAAAAACTGTTTTTT. It specifies CASSSGTETNEKLFF.

A few counts support this clonotype. V gene TRBV29-1 combines with J gene TRBJ2-5, with unresolved D. The CDR3 extends over 10 amino acids. The V and J ends lost 2 bases and 9 bases respectively, with 7 bases between them. Germline V lookup: CDR1 SQVTM, CDR2 ANQGSEA. The CDR3 region is CSVESASQYF. The CDR3 DNA reads TGCAGCGTTGAATCGGCCTCCCAGTACTTC.

J is TRBJ1-5 and V is TRBV28; 7 bases map to TRBD1. Germline assignment: CDR1 MDHEN and CDR2 SYDVKM. V was clipped by 2 bases and J by 5 bases; unmatched bases: 3. The CDR3 spans 14 residues. The CDR3 reads CASSLPGGHQPQHF. Written as DNA, the CDR3 is TGTGCCAGCAGTTTACCAGGGGGGCATCAGCCCCAGCATTTT.

This clonotype was seen only once. The chain combines TRBV20-1 with TRBJ2-1; 11 positions match TRBD2. Germline loops: CDR1 DFQATT, CDR2 SNEGSKA (reference sequence). This CDR3 comprises 21 residues. The junction had 16 bases not matched to a gene; V was cut back by 0 bases and J by 0 bases. This CDR3 is CSARDDVPLAGGPNSYNEQFF. CDR3 nucleotide sequence: TGCAGTGCTAGAGATGATGTCCCCCTAGCGGGAGGCCCGAACTCCTACAATGAGCAGTTCTTC.

The rearrangement uses TRBV15 and TRBJ1-2, with D possibly matching TRBD1 (5 bases). Germline V CDR1 and CDR2: LNHNV, YYDKDF (reference sequence). V was trimmed by 2 bases and J by 2 bases, leaving 6 bases between them. CDR3 size: 13 residues. CDR3 in amino acids: CATSRQGNYGYTF. In nucleotides, the CDR3 is TGTGCCACCAGCAGACAGGGAAACTATGGCTACACCTTC.

The chain joins TRBV7-2 to TRBJ1-2; a weak D match, TRBD1 (5 bases). CDR3 length equals 13 residues. The V end was cut by 6 bases, the J end by 8 bases, with 16 bases between. Germline-derived CDR1 and CDR2 are SGHTA and FQGNSA. The CDR3 region has the DNA TGTGCCAGCAGGGGGCCGGGAGCGGGGGGCTACACCTTC. It codes for CASRGPGAGGYTF.

V is TRBV7-2 and J is TRBJ2-7; TRBD2 is a possible D gene (6 bases). The ends were cut back, 5 bases at V and 2 bases at J, with 13 bases in the middle. Per germline, CDR1 SGHTA and CDR2 FQGNSA. The CDR3 consists of 14 residues. DNA for the CDR3: TGTGCCAGCAGCCGGACCAGGGAGGCCTACGAGCAGTACTTC. Residues: CASSRTREAYEQYF.

The rearrangement joins TRBV6-5 to TRBJ2-1, with 7 bases identical to TRBD1. CDR3 length: 15 amino acids. With 6 bases clipped from V and 4 bases from J, the junction kept 9 bases outside the gene matches. Germline V lookup: CDR1 MNHEY, CDR2 SVGAGI. CDR3 sequence (DNA): TGTGCCAGCAGGAGTGACAGGGAAGGATACAATGAGCAGTTCTTC. Translating it yields CASRSDREGYNEQFF.

This chain links TRBV29-1 with TRBJ2-7; D may match TRBD1 or TRBD2 (6 bases each). CDR1 SQVTM and CDR2 ANQGSEA come from the germline V gene. The CDR3 runs 13 residues. The V gene lost 0 bases and the J gene lost 4 bases, with 10 bases spanning the gap. As DNA, the CDR3 is TGCAGCGTTGAAGATGGGGGGCCATACGAGCAGTACTTC. Amino acids: CSVEDGGPYEQYF.

The CDR3 region is CASPRDSSYEQYF. Here the CDR3 DNA reads TGTGCCAGCCCAAGGGACAGCTCCTACGAGCAGTACTTC. This chain connects TRBV25-1 to TRBJ2-7, with 7 bases identical to TRBD1. This CDR3 is built from 13 residues. Germline CDR1 is MGHDK and CDR2 is SYGVNS. J was trimmed by 0 bases and V by 8 bases; bases with no gene match: 4.

A remark on this clonotype: The junction differs from germline at one of its ends, possibly a read error. The gene calls are TRBV12-3 or TRBV12-4 and TRBJ2-2, with D perhaps TRBD2 (5 bases). The CDR3 loop spans 12 amino acids. The CDR3 DNA reads as TGTGCCAGCACCCGAAACACCGGGGAGCGGTTTTTT. It encodes CASTRNTGERFF.